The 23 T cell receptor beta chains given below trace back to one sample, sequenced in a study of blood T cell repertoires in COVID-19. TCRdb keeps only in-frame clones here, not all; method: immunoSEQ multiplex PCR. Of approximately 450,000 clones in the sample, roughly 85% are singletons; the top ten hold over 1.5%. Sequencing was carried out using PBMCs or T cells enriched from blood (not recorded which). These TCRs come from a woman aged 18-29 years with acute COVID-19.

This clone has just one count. CDR3 residues: CASSTASGGVNTGELFF. The CDR3 nucleotides read TGTGCCAGTAGTACCGCTAGCGGGGGGGTTAACACCGGGGAGCTGTTTTTT. This chain connects TRBV19 to TRBJ2-2; TRBD2 matches at 12 bases. CDR3 length: 17 residues. Looked up from germline, CDR1 is LNHDA and CDR2 is SQIVND (reference sequence). V shed 4 bases and J 2 bases; nucleotides not matched to a gene: 5.

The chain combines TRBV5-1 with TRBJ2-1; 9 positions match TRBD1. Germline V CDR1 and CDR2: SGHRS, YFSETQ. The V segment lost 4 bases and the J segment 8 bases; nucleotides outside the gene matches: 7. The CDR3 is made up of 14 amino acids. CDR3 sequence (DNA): TGCGCCAGCAGCGCACCGGGACAGGGTGATGAGCAGTTCTTC. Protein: CASSAPGQGDEQFF.

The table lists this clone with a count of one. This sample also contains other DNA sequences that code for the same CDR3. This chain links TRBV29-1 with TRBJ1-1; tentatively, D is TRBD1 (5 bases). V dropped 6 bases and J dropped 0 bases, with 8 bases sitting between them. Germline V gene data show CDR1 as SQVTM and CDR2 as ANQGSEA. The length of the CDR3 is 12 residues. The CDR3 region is CSVAGLNTEAFF. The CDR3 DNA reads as TGCAGCGTCGCAGGGTTGAACACTGAAGCTTTCTTT. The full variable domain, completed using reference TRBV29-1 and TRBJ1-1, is SAVISQKPSRDICQRGTSLTIQCQVDSQVTMMFWYRQQPGQSLTLIATANQGSEATYESGFVIDKFPISRPNLTFSTLTVSNMSPEDSSIYLCSVAGLNTEAFFGQGTRLTVV.

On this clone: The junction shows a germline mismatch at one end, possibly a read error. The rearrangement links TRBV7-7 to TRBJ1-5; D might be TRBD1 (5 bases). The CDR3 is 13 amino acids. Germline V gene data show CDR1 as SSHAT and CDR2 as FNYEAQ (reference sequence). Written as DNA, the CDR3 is TGTGCTAGCAGCTTAGGGGAGCGGCAGCCCCAGCATTTT. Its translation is CASSLGERQPQHF.

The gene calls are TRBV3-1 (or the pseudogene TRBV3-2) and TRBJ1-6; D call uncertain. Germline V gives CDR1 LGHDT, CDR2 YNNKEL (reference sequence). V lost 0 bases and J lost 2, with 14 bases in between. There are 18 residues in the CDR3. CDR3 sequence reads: CASSQDLPGSTYNSPLHF. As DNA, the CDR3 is TGTGCCAGCAGCCAAGATCTACCCGGGTCCACCTATAATTCACCCCTCCACTTT.

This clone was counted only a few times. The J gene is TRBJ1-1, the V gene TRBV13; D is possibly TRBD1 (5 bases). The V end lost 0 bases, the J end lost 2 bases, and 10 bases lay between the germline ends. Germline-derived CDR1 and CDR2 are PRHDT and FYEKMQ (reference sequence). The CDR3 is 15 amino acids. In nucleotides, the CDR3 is TGTGCCAGCAGCTTAGGCCGGGGGGGAAACACTGAAGCTTTCTTT. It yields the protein CASSLGRGGNTEAFF.

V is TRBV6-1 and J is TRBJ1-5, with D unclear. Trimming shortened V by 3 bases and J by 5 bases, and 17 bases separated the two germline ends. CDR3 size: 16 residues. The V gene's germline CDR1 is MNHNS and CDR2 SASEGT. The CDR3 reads CASSDRGKDGHQPQHF. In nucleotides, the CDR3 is TGTGCCAGCAGTGACCGGGGAAAGGATGGCCATCAGCCCCAGCATTTT.

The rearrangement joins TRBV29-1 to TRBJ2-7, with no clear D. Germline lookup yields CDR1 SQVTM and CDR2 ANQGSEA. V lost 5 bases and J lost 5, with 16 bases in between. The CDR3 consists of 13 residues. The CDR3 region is CSVYTPGNHEQYF. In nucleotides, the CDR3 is TGCAGCGTTTACACCCCAGGTAACCACGAGCAGTACTTC.

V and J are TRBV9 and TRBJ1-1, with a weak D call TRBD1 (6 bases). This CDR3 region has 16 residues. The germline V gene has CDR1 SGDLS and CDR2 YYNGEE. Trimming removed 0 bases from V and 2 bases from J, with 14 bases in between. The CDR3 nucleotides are TGTGCCAGCAGCGTAGATCGGGGGGGGACAAACACTGAAGCTTTCTTT. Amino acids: CASSVDRGGTNTEAFF.

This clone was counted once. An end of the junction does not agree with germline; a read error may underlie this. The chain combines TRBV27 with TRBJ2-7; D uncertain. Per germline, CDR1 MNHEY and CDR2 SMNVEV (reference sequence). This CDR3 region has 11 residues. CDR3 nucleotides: TGTGCCAGCACCTTTCCCGGCAGGCCCGACTTC. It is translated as CASTFPGRPDF.

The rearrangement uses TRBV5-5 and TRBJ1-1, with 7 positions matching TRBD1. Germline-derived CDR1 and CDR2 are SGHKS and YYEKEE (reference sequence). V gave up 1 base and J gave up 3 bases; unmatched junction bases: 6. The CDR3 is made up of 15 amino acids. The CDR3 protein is CASSLSSQGDTEAFF. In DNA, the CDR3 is TGTGCCAGCAGCTTGTCTTCGCAGGGGGACACTGAAGCTTTCTTT.

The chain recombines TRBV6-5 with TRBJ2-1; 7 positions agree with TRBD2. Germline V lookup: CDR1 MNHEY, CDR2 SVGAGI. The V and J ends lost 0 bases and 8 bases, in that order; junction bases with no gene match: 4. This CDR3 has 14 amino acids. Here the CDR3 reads CASSYSGGGDEQFF. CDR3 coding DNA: TGTGCCAGCAGTTACTCGGGCGGGGGTGATGAGCAGTTCTTC.

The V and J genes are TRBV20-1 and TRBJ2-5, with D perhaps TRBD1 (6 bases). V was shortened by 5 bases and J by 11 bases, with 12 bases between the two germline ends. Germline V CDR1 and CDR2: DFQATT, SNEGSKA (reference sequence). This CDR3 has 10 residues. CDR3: CSADRSRQYF. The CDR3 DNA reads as TGCAGTGCTGACAGGTCCCGTCAGTACTTC.

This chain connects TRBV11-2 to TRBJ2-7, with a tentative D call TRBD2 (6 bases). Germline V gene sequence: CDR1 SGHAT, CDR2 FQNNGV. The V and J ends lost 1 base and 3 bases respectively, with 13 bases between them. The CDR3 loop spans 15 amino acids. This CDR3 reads CASSLGPSDLYEQYF. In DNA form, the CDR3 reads TGTGCCAGCAGCTTAGGGCCTAGCGACCTCTACGAGCAGTACTTC.

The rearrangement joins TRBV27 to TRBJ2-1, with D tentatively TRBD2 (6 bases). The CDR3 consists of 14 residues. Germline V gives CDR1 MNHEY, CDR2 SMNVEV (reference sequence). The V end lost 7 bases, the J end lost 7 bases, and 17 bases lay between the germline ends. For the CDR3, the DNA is TGTGCCAGCACCCAGGTAGTTGGGGGGAATGAGCAGTTCTTC. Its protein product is CASTQVVGGNEQFF.

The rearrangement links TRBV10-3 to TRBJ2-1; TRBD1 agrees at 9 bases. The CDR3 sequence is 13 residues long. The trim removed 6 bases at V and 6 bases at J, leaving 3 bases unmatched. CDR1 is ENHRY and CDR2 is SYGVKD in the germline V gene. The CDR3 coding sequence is TGTGCCATCAGCGGACAGGGGATCAATGAGCAGTTCTTC. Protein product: CAISGQGINEQFF.

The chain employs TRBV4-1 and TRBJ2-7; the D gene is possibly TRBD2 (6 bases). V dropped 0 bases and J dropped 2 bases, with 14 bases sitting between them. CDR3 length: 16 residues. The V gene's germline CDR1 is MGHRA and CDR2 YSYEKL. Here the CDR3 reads CASSQDPDYLPYEQYF. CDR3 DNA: TGCGCCAGCAGCCAAGATCCGGACTACCTACCCTACGAGCAGTACTTC.

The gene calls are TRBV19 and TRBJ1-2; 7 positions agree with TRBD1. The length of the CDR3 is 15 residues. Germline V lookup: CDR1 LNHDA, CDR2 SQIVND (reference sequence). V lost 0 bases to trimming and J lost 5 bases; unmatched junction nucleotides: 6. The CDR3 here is CASSIDIGQAYGYTF. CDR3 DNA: TGTGCCAGTAGTATAGATATCGGACAGGCATATGGCTACACCTTC.

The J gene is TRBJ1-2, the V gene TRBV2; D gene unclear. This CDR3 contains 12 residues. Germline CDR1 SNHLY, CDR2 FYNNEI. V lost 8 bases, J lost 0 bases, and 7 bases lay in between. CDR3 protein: CASAVSNYGYTF. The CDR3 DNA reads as TGTGCCAGCGCAGTTTCTAACTATGGCTACACCTTC.

The CDR3 DNA follows: TGTGCCAGCAGTTTAAGCCAGGGGTGGTCCAGGGGCGACGTCCTGACTTTC. As protein: CASSLSQGWSRGDVLTF. J is TRBJ2-6 and V is TRBV27; the D gene is possibly TRBD1 (6 bases). The CDR3 covers 17 residues. CDR1 and CDR2 from the germline V gene are MNHEY and SMNVEV (reference sequence). V was pared by 2 bases and J by 11 bases, with 22 bases between.

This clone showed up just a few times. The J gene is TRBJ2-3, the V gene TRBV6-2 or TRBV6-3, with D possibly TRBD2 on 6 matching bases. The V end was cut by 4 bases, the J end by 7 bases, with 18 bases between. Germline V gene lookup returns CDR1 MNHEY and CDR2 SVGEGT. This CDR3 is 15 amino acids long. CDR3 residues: CASSFPGRNTHTQYF. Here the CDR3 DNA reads TGTGCCAGCAGTTTCCCGGGGAGGAACACGCATACGCAGTATTTT.

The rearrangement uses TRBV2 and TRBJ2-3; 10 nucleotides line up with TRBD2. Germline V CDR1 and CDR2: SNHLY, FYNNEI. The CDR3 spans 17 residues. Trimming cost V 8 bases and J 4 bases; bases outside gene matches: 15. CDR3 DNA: TGTGCCAGCTTGAATAGCGGGAGGCCGGGGAACCCAGATACGCAGTATTTT. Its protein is CASLNSGRPGNPDTQYF.

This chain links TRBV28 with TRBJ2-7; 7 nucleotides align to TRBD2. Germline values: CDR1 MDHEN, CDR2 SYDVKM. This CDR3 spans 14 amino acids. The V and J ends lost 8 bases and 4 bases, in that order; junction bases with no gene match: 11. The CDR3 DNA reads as TGTGCCAGCTCCTATACCGGGACTACATACGAGCAGTACTTC. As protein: CASSYTGTTYEQYF.